This is a list of T cell receptor beta chains from one sample in a study of T cell changes during pregnancy in multiple sclerosis. The data were produced by immunoSEQ multiplex PCR, yet TCRdb's version contains in-frame clones alone and is incomplete. The sample consists of 50,000 to 65,000 clones, 90% of them appearing once. Sequenced material: peripheral blood, taken in the third trimester of pregnancy. Source of these receptors: a female donor in good health, enrolled as a control in a pregnancy study. Each CDR3 is given with its conserved first and last residue. A D gene is named only where the DNA matches it firmly. Clone size appears in some rows only: once, few, many, or a class for an expanded clone.

cdr3_aa	cdr3_nt	clone_size	v_call	j_call	d_call
CASTLAGGRNEQYF	TGTGCCAGCACCCTAGCGGGGGGTCGGAACGAGCAGTACTTC	.	TRBV14	TRBJ2-7	TRBD2
CAWSVLGQEAFF	TGTGCCTGGAGTGTATTGGGACAGGAAGCTTTCTTT	.	TRBV30	TRBJ1-1	TRBD1
CASSPGRVSSYNSPLHF	TGTGCCAGCTCACCAGGGCGGGTTAGCTCCTATAATTCACCCCTCCACTTT	.	TRBV18	TRBJ1-6	.
CASSPSQGARAGEKLFF	TGTGCCAGCAGTCCCTCACAGGGGGCGCGAGCGGGTGAAAAACTGTTTTTT	.	TRBV27	TRBJ1-4	TRBD1
CASSLAAGHGYTF	TGTGCCAGCAGCTTGGCGGCAGGCCATGGCTACACCTTC	.	TRBV5-6	TRBJ1-2	.
CAISGSGTGDIYEQYF	TGTGCCATCAGTGGAAGTGGGACAGGGGATATCTACGAGCAGTACTTC	.	TRBV10-3	TRBJ2-7	TRBD1
CASSLGLAGGSGELFF	TGTGCCAGCAGCCTAGGACTAGCGGGAGGATCTGGGGAGCTGTTTTTT	.	TRBV7-9	TRBJ2-2	TRBD2
CASSSRGGSYNEQFF	TGTGCCAGCAGCTCGAGGGGGGGCTCCTACAATGAGCAGTTCTTC	once	TRBV11-3	TRBJ2-1	.
CASSQLIGQGKAQEDTGELFF	TGCGCCAGCAGCCAGCTTATCGGACAGGGGAAAGCGCAAGAGGACACCGGGGAGCTGTTTTTT	.	TRBV4-3	TRBJ2-2	TRBD1
CASRASGTDTQYF	TGTGCCAGCAGGGCCAGCGGCACAGATACGCAGTATTTT	.	TRBV13	TRBJ2-3	.
CASSLDGTSGYNEQFF	TGCGCCAGCAGCTTGGATGGGACTAGCGGATACAATGAGCAGTTCTTC	.	TRBV5-1	TRBJ2-1	TRBD2
CASTLGLAGVYGELFF	TGTGCCAGCACCCTGGGACTAGCGGGAGTTTACGGGGAGCTGTTTTTT	.	TRBV5-6	TRBJ2-2	TRBD2
CASSRSSGGSSYEQYF	TGCGCCAGCAGCCGTTCTAGCGGGGGGAGCTCCTACGAGCAGTACTTC	.	TRBV5-1	TRBJ2-7	TRBD2
CASSPATGSYEQYF	TGTGCCAGCAGTCCGGCGACAGGCTCCTACGAGCAGTACTTC	.	TRBV27	TRBJ2-7	.
CASSLDSRNYGYTF	TGTGCCAGCAGCTTAGACAGCCGTAACTATGGCTACACCTTC	.	TRBV7-2	TRBJ1-2	.
CASSRAGGTDTQYF	TGTGCCAGCAGTAGAGCGGGGGGCACAGATACGCAGTATTTT	.	TRBV25-1	TRBJ2-3	TRBD2
CASSPGVAWNEQFF	TGTGCCAGCAGCCCAGGGGTAGCGTGGAATGAGCAGTTCTTC	.	TRBV6-5	TRBJ2-1	.
CASSLPGEKLFF	TGTGCCAGCAGCTTGCCAGGGGAAAAACTGTTTTTT	.	TRBV5-4	TRBJ1-4	.
CASSQETDSSYEQYF	TGTGCCAGCAGCCAAGAAACGGACTCCTCCTACGAGCAGTACTTC	medium-sized	TRBV4-2	TRBJ2-7	.
CASSPSRTALGFDYGYTF	TGTGCCAGCTCACCGAGTAGAACAGCCTTGGGTTTTGACTATGGCTACACCTTC	once	TRBV18	TRBJ1-2	.
CASSQDQGQGFHEQYF	TGCGCCAGCAGCCAAGATCAGGGACAGGGATTCCACGAGCAGTACTTC	.	TRBV4-3	TRBJ2-7	TRBD1
CAGRPGIRGYTF	TGTGCCGGCAGGCCAGGGATTAGGGGCTACACCTTC	.	TRBV2	TRBJ1-2	.
CASSLNRQMNTEAFF	TGTGCCAGCAGCTTAAACAGGCAAATGAACACTGAAGCTTTCTTT	.	TRBV5-5	TRBJ1-1	.
CASSFMAGGYTGELFF	TGTGCCAGCAGTTTTATGGCGGGAGGCTACACCGGGGAGCTGTTTTTT	.	TRBV27	TRBJ2-2	TRBD2
CASIPILAVLGDTQYF	TGTGCCAGCATCCCTATCCTAGCGGTCCTCGGGGATACGCAGTATTTT	.	TRBV7-2	TRBJ2-3	TRBD2
CASSTTGRVGNQPQHF	TGTGCCAGTAGTACCACGGGCAGGGTTGGCAATCAGCCCCAGCATTTT	.	TRBV19	TRBJ1-5	.